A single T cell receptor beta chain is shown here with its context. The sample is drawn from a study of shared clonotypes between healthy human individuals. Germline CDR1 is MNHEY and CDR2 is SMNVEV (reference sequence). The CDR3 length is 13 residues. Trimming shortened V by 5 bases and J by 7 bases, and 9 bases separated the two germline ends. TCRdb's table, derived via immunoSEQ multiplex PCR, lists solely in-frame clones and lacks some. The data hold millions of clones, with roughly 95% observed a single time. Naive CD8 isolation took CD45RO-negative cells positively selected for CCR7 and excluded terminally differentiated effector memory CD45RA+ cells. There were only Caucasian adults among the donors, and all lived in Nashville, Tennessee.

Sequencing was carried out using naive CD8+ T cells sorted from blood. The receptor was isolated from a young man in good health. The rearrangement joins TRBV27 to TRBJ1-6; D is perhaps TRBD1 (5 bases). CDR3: CASSATENSPLHF. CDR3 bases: TGTGCCAGCAGTGCGACAGAGAATTCACCCCTCCACTTT.